This T cell receptor beta chain was found in a study of cytomegalovirus exposure and HLA in healthy donors. As for this clone: The antigen remains unidentified.

Broader study findings: Near-uniform donor sequencing depth was presumed by presence/absence analyses.

CDR3 length: 14 residues. The V gene's germline CDR1 is SGHVS and CDR2 FQNEAQ. The V gene lost 1 base and the J gene lost 4 bases, with 10 bases spanning the gap. Both 60 Vbeta primers and 13 Jbeta primers went into the PCR. Clones were read by immunoSEQ multiplex PCR, and TCRdb kept only the in-frame ones, dropping some. The data contain 97,000 or so clones, about 69% of them singletons. The chain has TRBV7-8 and TRBJ1-1; D may be TRBD1 (6 bases). The sample was PBMCs. The TCR sequence derives from a human donor in good health. CDR3 in amino acids: CASSLVSGVTEAFF. The CDR3 DNA reads TGTGCCAGCAGCTTAGTGTCAGGGGTCACTGAAGCTTTCTTT.